These 10 T cell receptor beta chains were sequenced from one sample in a study of identical twins. TCRdb recomputed calls from the 5' RACE reads with MiXCR, one row per CDR3 protein. Counted here are about 920,000 distinct CDR3 sequences, more than 9% occurring once; the ten biggest clones make up around 1.5%. The same sample was also used in a study of yellow fever vaccine responses in identical twins.

The sequenced sample consisted of PBMCs. The receptor set was obtained from a woman aged 18-35 years in good health.

This clonotype was detected ten times or more. In nucleotides, the CDR3 is TGTGCCAGCAGTTTTCCCCGGGGGACTAGCGTAATCAATGAGCAGTTCTTC. Its translation is CASSFPRGTSVINEQFF. This sequence joins TRBV27 and TRBJ2-1, with TRBD2 identical over 10 bases. CDR3 size: 17 residues. The germline V gene encodes CDR1 MNHEY and CDR2 SMNVEV (reference sequence). The J segment lost 6 bases and the V segment lost 3 bases, leaving 11 bases of the junction unmatched.

This chain joins TRBV10-3 and TRBJ1-2; 8 positions agree with TRBD1. CDR1 and CDR2 from the germline V gene are ENHRY and SYGVKD. Trimming at V came to 8 bases and at J to 3 bases, leaving 5 bases not matched to a gene. The CDR3 covers 13 residues. CDR3 amino acids: CAIGQGSHYGYTF. In nucleotides, the CDR3 is TGTGCCATCGGACAGGGCTCGCACTATGGCTACACCTTC.

The CDR3, as DNA: TGTGCCAGCAGTTACTCCGGCGGGGGCCGCCCAGAGACCCAGTACTTC. Translation: CASSYSGGGRPETQYF. V gene TRBV6-5 combines with J gene TRBJ2-5, with D tentatively TRBD2 (7 bases). Germline V gene data show CDR1 as MNHEY and CDR2 as SVGAGI. V was trimmed by 0 bases and J by 4 bases, leaving 15 bases between them. This CDR3 region has 16 residues.

V is TRBV7-9 and J is TRBJ1-1; 7 positions agree with TRBD1. CDR3 size: 14 residues. Germline V gene lookup returns CDR1 SEHNR and CDR2 FQNEAQ (reference sequence). J was trimmed by 3 bases and V by 5 bases; bases with no gene match: 6. The CDR3 DNA follows: TGTGCCAGCAGCCCAGGGGGAAGTTACACTGAAGCTTTCTTT. This sequence encodes CASSPGGSYTEAFF.

V is TRBV19 and J is TRBJ1-2, with a weak D call TRBD1 (5 bases). This CDR3 has 13 residues. Trimming stripped 3 bases from V and 7 bases from J, with 12 bases between. Germline V gene data show CDR1 as LNHDA and CDR2 as SQIVND (reference sequence). This CDR3 reads CASSIEGISGYTF. The CDR3 DNA is TGTGCCAGTAGTATCGAGGGGATCTCTGGCTACACCTTC.

The chain employs TRBV5-1 and TRBJ2-1; TRBD2 agrees at 10 bases. J lost 8 bases, V lost 6 bases, and 14 bases had no gene match. The CDR3 extends over 16 amino acids. The V gene's germline CDR1 is SGHRS and CDR2 YFSETQ. This CDR3 reads CASMASIQRGGHEQFF. The CDR3, as DNA: TGCGCCAGCATGGCTTCTATCCAGCGGGGGGGCCATGAGCAGTTCTTC.

This clonotype was seen only a few times. This chain uses TRBV12-3 or TRBV12-4 with TRBJ1-5; D gene uncertain. Deletions cut 6 bases from V and 5 bases from J, with 11 bases between. CDR3 length: 13 amino acids. This chain's CDR3 is CASSPRTYQPQHF. CDR3 DNA: TGTGCCAGCAGCCCAAGAACTTATCAGCCCCAGCATTTT.

This chain connects TRBV2 to TRBJ2-1; 7 bases are a match to TRBD2. This CDR3 is 15 amino acids long. The J segment lost 4 bases and the V segment lost 6 bases, leaving 9 bases of the junction unmatched. Germline CDR1 reads SNHLY; CDR2 reads FYNNEI. The CDR3 loop is CASSVRDYQYNEQFF. The CDR3 nucleotides are TGTGCCAGCAGCGTCCGGGACTACCAATACAATGAGCAGTTCTTC.

This clonotype has only a few counts. The chain employs TRBV6-5 and TRBJ2-7; D is unclear. The V gene's germline CDR1 is MNHEY and CDR2 SVGAGI. The CDR3 is made up of 13 amino acids. V was shortened by 2 bases and J by 3 bases, with 8 bases between the two germline ends. The CDR3 loop reads CASSYAVNYEQYF. CDR3 in DNA: TGTGCCAGCAGTTACGCAGTCAACTACGAGCAGTACTTC.

The V gene is TRBV20-1, the J gene TRBJ2-3; 7 bases are shared with TRBD2. CDR1 and CDR2 (germline): DFQATT, SNEGSKA (reference sequence). Trimming at V came to 3 bases and at J to 6 bases, leaving 6 bases not matched to a gene. There are 13 residues in the CDR3. Here the CDR3 DNA reads TGCAGTGCTAGGGACGGGACTATCGATACGCAGTATTTT. This codes for CSARDGTIDTQYF.